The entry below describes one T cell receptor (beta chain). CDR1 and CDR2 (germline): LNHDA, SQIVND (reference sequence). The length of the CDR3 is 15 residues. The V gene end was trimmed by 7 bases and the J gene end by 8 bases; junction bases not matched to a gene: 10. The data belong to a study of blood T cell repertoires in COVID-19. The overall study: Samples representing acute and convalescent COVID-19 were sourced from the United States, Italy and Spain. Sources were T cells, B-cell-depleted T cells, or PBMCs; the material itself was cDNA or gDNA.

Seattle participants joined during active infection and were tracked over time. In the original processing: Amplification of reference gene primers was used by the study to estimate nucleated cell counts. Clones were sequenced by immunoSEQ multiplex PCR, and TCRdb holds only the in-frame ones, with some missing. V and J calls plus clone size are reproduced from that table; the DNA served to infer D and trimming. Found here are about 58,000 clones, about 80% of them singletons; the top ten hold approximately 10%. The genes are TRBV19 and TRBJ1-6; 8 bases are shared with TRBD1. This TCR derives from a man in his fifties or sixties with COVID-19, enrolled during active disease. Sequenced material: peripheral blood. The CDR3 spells CASKPTGGPDSPLHF. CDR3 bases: TGTGCCAGTAAGCCAACAGGGGGGCCGGATTCACCCCTCCACTTT. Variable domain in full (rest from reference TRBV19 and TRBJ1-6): DGGITQSPKYLFRKEGQNVTLSCEQNLNHDAMYWYRQDPGQGLRLIYYSQIVNDFQKGDIAEGYSVSREKKESFPLTVTSAQKNPTAFYLCASKPTGGPDSPLHFGNGTRLTVT.